The rows below give T cell receptor beta chains drawn from one sample of a study of cytomegalovirus exposure and HLA in healthy donors. Clones were read by immunoSEQ multiplex PCR, and TCRdb kept only the in-frame ones, dropping some. Here the sample table reports almost 40,000 clones. Input material: PBMCs. These receptor sequences come from a woman aged 25 to 39 in good health and CMV-seropositive. The CDR3 runs from the conserved cysteine through the conserved F or W. A D gene is named only where the DNA matches it firmly.

TRBJ2-7	TRBD2	TRBV15	TGTGCCACCAGGGGGATTGGGGGAGGGTTAGACGAGCAGTACTTC	CATRGIGGGLDEQYF
TRBJ2-3	TRBD1	TRBV5-1	TGCGCCAGCAGAGCGACAGGGGTGGGCACAGATACGCAGTATTTT	CASRATGVGTDTQYF
TRBJ2-3	TRBD2	TRBV4-1	TGCGCCACCTCGCGGGGGGGGAGCACAGATACGCAGTATTTT	CATSRGGSTDTQYF
TRBJ1-2	.	TRBV5-1	TGCGCCAGCACCCGGGATCCGGCCTATGGCTACACCTTC	CASTRDPAYGYTF
TRBJ2-1	.	TRBV6-5	TGTGCCAGCAGCCGCCGGGACAAAGAGTACAATGAGCAGTTCTTC	CASSRRDKEYNEQFF
TRBJ1-1	.	TRBV28	TGTGCCAGCAGTCCCATCCCCATGAACACTGAAGCTTTCTTT	CASSPIPMNTEAFF
TRBJ2-5	.	TRBV10-3	TGTGCCATCAGAGGGGGGGGGCTGTTGGAGACCCAGTACTTC	CAIRGGGLLETQYF
TRBJ1-5	.	TRBV6-4	TGTGCCAGCAGTCCCGTAGCTTCCAATCAGCCCCAGCATTTT	CASSPVASNQPQHF
TRBJ1-6	.	TRBV30	TGTGCCTGGAGCGAAACGGGACCCCTCCACTTT	CAWSETGPLHF
TRBJ1-2	.	TRBV4-1	TGCGCCAGCAGCCAAGCCCCGGACAGCGACTATGGCTACACCTTC	CASSQAPDSDYGYTF
TRBJ2-1	TRBD2	TRBV10-1	TGCGCCAGCAGTGAACCTAGCGGGGGGGGTGATGAGCAGTTCTTC	CASSEPSGGGDEQFF
TRBJ2-7	.	TRBV2	TGTGCCAGCAGTGAATTGGGGGCTTCGTTTGACGAGCAGTACTTC	CASSELGASFDEQYF
TRBJ2-3	TRBD2	TRBV6-5	TGTGCCAGCAGTTACGGAGCGGGGGTCACAGATACGCAGTATTTT	CASSYGAGVTDTQYF
TRBJ1-6	.	TRBV5-6	TGTGCCAGCAGCGACTTGTGGGGGAGGAGTTCACCCCTCCACTTT	CASSDLWGRSSPLHF
TRBJ2-2	.	TRBV19	TGTGCCAGTAGTATGAGTTCGGGTTCAGCCGGGGAGCTGTTTTTT	CASSMSSGSAGELFF
TRBJ1-1	TRBD1	TRBV5-4	TGTGCCAGCAGCCGTGACAGGGTGAACACTGAAGCTTTCTTT	CASSRDRVNTEAFF
TRBJ2-2	.	TRBV19	TGTGCCAGTAGTATACAACTAGTCGGGGACACCGGGGAGCTGTTTTTT	CASSIQLVGDTGELFF
TRBJ2-1	TRBD1	TRBV6-5	TGTGCCAGCAGTGTGGGACAGGGGAGCTATGAGCAGTTCTTC	CASSVGQGSYEQFF
TRBJ1-1	.	TRBV7-9	TGTGCCAGCAGCTATGACCAGGGGCGGAACACTGAAGCTTTCTTT	CASSYDQGRNTEAFF
TRBJ2-4	.	TRBV6-5	TGTGCCAGCACCCTGCAGGGCATTCAGTACTTC	CASTLQGIQYF
TRBJ1-2	TRBD1	TRBV5-1	TGCGCCAGCAGCTTGGAGGGACAGGGGGCGGCGGGCTACACCTTC	CASSLEGQGAAGYTF
TRBJ2-1	.	TRBV9	TGTGCCAGCAGCGTGGGCAGCAACAATGAGCAGTTCTTC	CASSVGSNNEQFF
TRBJ1-4	.	TRBV10-1	TGCGCCAGCAGTGTCCTTACGGAGCTGAATCGAGAAAAACTGTTTTTT	CASSVLTELNREKLFF
TRBJ1-5	.	TRBV4-1	TGCGCCAGCAGCCAAGAGATGGGGGCCCGACATCAGCCCCAGCATTTT	CASSQEMGARHQPQHF
TRBJ1-6	TRBD1	TRBV7-2	TGTGCCAGCAGCTTAGGCGGGTGGACAGGGGTAAATTCACCCCTCCACTTT	CASSLGGWTGVNSPLHF
TRBJ1-4	.	TRBV7-2	TGTGCCAGCAGCAATCGGAGGTTGGCGACTAATGAAAAACTGTTTTTT	CASSNRRLATNEKLFF
TRBJ2-3	TRBD2	TRBV13	TGTGCCAGCAGCTTAGGTCCTCTGGCCGGGAGGTCGGGGATTCATACGCAGTATTTT	CASSLGPLAGRSGIHTQYF
TRBJ2-2	.	TRBV5-1	TGCGCCAGCAGCTTGACAGGGCCCGGGACCGGGGAGCTGTTTTTT	CASSLTGPGTGELFF
TRBJ2-7	.	TRBV5-1	TGCGCCAGCTGGAGCGACAGCACCTACGAGCAGTACTTC	CASWSDSTYEQYF
TRBJ2-5	TRBD2	TRBV29-1	TGCAGCGTTGAGCGGGGAGGGAGTCGCCAAGAGACCCAGTACTTC	CSVERGGSRQETQYF
TRBJ2-1	TRBD2	TRBV4-1	TGCGCCAGCAGCCAACCCCGGGGGGGCCCCCTCAATGAGCAGTTCTTC	CASSQPRGGPLNEQFF
TRBJ2-3	TRBD2	TRBV5-1	TGCGCCAGCAGCCCCATGCTCCCTAGCGGCGGGGATACGCAGTATTTT	CASSPMLPSGGDTQYF
TRBJ1-1	TRBD1	TRBV6-5	TGTGCCAGCAGTTACACAGTAACAGGGGGCACTGAAGCTTTCTTT	CASSYTVTGGTEAFF
TRBJ2-1	TRBD1	TRBV2	TGTGCCAGCAGTGCCACCGGGACAGGGTTGGATGAGCAGTTCTTC	CASSATGTGLDEQFF
TRBJ1-3	.	TRBV10-3	TGTGCCATCACGAATCAGGTCCCTCAAGGTGGAAACACCATATATTTT	CAITNQVPQGGNTIYF
TRBJ1-1	.	TRBV11-3	TGTGCCAGCAGCCTGGCGGAAGACACTGAAGCTTTCTTT	CASSLAEDTEAFF
TRBJ2-7	TRBD1	TRBV19	TGTGCCAGTAGTATGTTAGTTACAGGGGCTCACGACGAGCAGTACTTC	CASSMLVTGAHDEQYF
TRBJ2-7	.	TRBV5-6	TGTGCCAGCAGCGCGCGAGGGCAGCACTACGAGCAGTACTTC	CASSARGQHYEQYF
TRBJ2-3	TRBD1	TRBV7-9	TGTGCCAGCAGCTTAGCGAGGGGACAGGGGACAGATACGCAGTATTTT	CASSLARGQGTDTQYF
TRBJ1-2	.	TRBV5-1	TGCGCCAGCAGCTTGGGTAGTGTCTCCCTCTCACACTATGGCTACACCTTC	CASSLGSVSLSHYGYTF
TRBJ1-1	.	TRBV6-1	TGTGCCAGCAGTGTAAATATGAACACTGAAGCTTTCTTT	CASSVNMNTEAFF
TRBJ2-5	TRBD2	TRBV7-6	TGTGCCAGCGAACTAACTAGCGGGGGGACGGAGACCCAGTACTTC	CASELTSGGTETQYF
TRBJ2-7	.	TRBV7-8	TGTGCCAGCAGCCCGATCATGGCGGCGGCCTCCTACGAGCAGTACTTC	CASSPIMAAASYEQYF
TRBJ2-5	.	TRBV2	TGTGCCAGCAGTGGGCACCCGGAGGGGACAGAGACCCAGTACTTC	CASSGHPEGTETQYF
TRBJ1-2	.	TRBV5-1	TGCGCCAGCAGCTTCGGACAGAACTATGGCTACACCTTC	CASSFGQNYGYTF
TRBJ2-7	.	TRBV14	TGTGCCAGCAGCCAAGGTTCGAAGCGACCCATCTACGAGCAGTACTTC	CASSQGSKRPIYEQYF
TRBJ1-5	.	TRBV6-6	TGTGCCAGCAGTGGGGCGTGGCAGGCGGGGGCATGGCCCCAGCATTTT	CASSGAWQAGAWPQHF
TRBJ2-5	.	TRBV5-5	TGTGCCAGCAGCACCACGGGGTGGGAGACCCAGTACTTC	CASSTTGWETQYF
TRBJ1-2	.	TRBV7-2	TGTGCCAGCAGCGCCCGTTCGAGTGGCTACACCTTC	CASSARSSGYTF
TRBJ1-5	.	TRBV5-1	TGCGCCAGCAGCTTGAGTGGGGGCGGCAATCAGCCCCAGCATTTT	CASSLSGGGNQPQHF
TRBJ2-3	.	TRBV7-2	TGTGCCAGCAGTCCGTCGGGTGGTGATACGCAGTATTTT	CASSPSGGDTQYF
TRBJ1-4	.	TRBV14	TGTGCCAGCAGCCGCACGGGAGGGACTCAAAAACTGTTTTTT	CASSRTGGTQKLFF
TRBJ2-5	TRBD2	TRBV4-2	TGTGCCAGCAGCCGTAGATCAGGGGGCCTAGCGGGAGAAAAAGAGACCCAGTACTTC	CASSRRSGGLAGEKETQYF
TRBJ1-1	.	TRBV13	TGTGCCAGCAGCTTACGTACAGGGACGGGAACTGAAGCTTTCTTT	CASSLRTGTGTEAFF
TRBJ2-1	.	TRBV4-1	TGCGCCAGCAGCCGAGGGGGTGGGCCCTCATCCTACAATGAGCAGTTCTTC	CASSRGGGPSSYNEQFF
TRBJ1-5	.	TRBV6-5	TGTGCCAGCAGTACCGACATCAGGGGCAATCAGCCCCAGCATTTT	CASSTDIRGNQPQHF
TRBJ1-2	.	TRBV5-6	TGTGCCAGCAGCCTGCCGGCGGGAAGAGGTAGTGGCTACACCTTC	CASSLPAGRGSGYTF
TRBJ2-1	TRBD2	TRBV5-6	TGTGCCACCCGCGAAGGACTAGCTATCTACAATGAGCAGTTCTTC	CATREGLAIYNEQFF
TRBJ1-6	.	TRBV19	TGTGCCAGTAGTATCGCCCAGGGCAAGAATTCACCCCTCCACTTT	CASSIAQGKNSPLHF